A selection of T cell receptor beta chains follows, all from one sample in a study of T cells in Graves' hyperthyroidism and ophthalmopathy. TCRdb analysed the multiplex PCR reads with MiXCR anew, one entry per CDR3 protein. The repertoire includes a few hundred thousand distinct CDR3 sequences, 46% of them detected once, and 7.5% to 8.5% sits in the top ten. Sequencing input: peripheral blood or thyroid tissue (not recorded which). All receptors derive from a young woman with Graves' hyperthyroidism. CDR3s include the opening cysteine and the closing phenylalanine or tryptophan. A D gene is named only where the DNA matches it firmly. Clone size appears in some rows only: once, few, many, or a class for an expanded clone.

v_gene	j_gene	len	abundance	d_gene	CDR3aa	CDR3nt
TRBV7-3	TRBJ1-1	13	many	-	CASSYPGLTEAFF	TGTGCCAGCAGCTACCCAGGGTTGACTGAAGCTTTCTTT
TRBV7-8	TRBJ2-7	14	-	-	CASSFGRGKGEQYF	TGTGCCAGCAGCTTCGGCAGGGGAAAGGGTGAGCAGTACTTC
TRBV30	TRBJ1-2	12	many	-	CATIGGGYGYTF	TGTGCCACGATCGGCGGTGGATATGGCTACACCTTC
TRBV29-1	TRBJ2-5	13	many	TRBD1	CSVDLGRRDRIYF	TGCAGCGTTGACCTAGGGAGGCGGGACAGGATATACTTC
TRBV20-1	TRBJ2-7	15	-	TRBD1	CSARNVRDRVGEQYF	TGCAGTGCTAGAAACGTTCGGGACAGGGTAGGCGAGCAGTACTTC
TRBV20-1	TRBJ1-5	15	-	-	CSANGTSHFNQPQHF	TGCAGTGCTAACGGGACTAGCCACTTCAATCAGCCCCAGCATTTT
TRBV29-1	TRBJ2-5	13	-	TRBD1	CSSSTGGGETQYF	TGCAGCAGTTCAACAGGGGGCGGCGAGACCCAGTACTTC
TRBV5-6	TRBJ2-7	12	many	TRBD1	CASSWRQGPRDF	TGTGCCAGCAGCTGGAGACAGGGCCCTAGAGACTTC
TRBV15	TRBJ2-2	14	-	-	CATSGRKNTGELFF	TGTGCCACCTCGGGACGGAAGAACACCGGGGAGCTGTTTTTT
TRBV2	TRBJ2-2	17	-	-	CASRRGQLARNTGELFF	TGTGCCAGCAGACGCGGACAGCTAGCGAGGAACACCGGGGAGCTGTTTTTT
TRBV7-3	TRBJ2-7	16	few	TRBD2	CASSSPGTSGSGEQYF	TGTGCCAGCAGCTCCCCCGGGACTAGCGGGAGTGGGGAGCAGTACTTC
TRBV7-3	TRBJ1-5	15	few	-	CASSPDTGRDQPQHF	TGTGCCAGCAGCCCTGACACCGGGAGGGATCAGCCCCAGCATTTT
TRBV24-1	TRBJ2-7	15	-	-	CATSDYVENPYEQYF	TGTGCCACCAGTGATTACGTTGAGAATCCCTACGAGCAGTACTTC
TRBV7-2	TRBJ1-5	13	once	-	CASGPAVNQPQHF	TGTGCCAGCGGCCCAGCGGTCAATCAGCCCCAGCATTTT
TRBV7-2	TRBJ2-5	14	many	TRBD2	CASSSGLAQETQYF	TGTGCCAGCAGCTCGGGACTAGCCCAAGAGACCCAGTACTTC
TRBV2	TRBJ1-2	13	many	-	CASSVETRNGYTF	TGTGCCAGCAGTGTTGAGACAAGAAATGGCTACACCTTC
TRBV18	TRBJ2-7	18	-	TRBD1	CASSLGISDRDRIYEQYF	TGTGCCAGCTCACTTGGGATATCGGATAGGGACAGGATCTACGAGCAGTACTTC
TRBV4-1	TRBJ1-5	14	-	-	CASSQQYGNQPQHF	TGCGCCAGCAGCCAACAGTACGGCAATCAGCCCCAGCATTTT
TRBV5-8	TRBJ1-3	16	many	-	CASSLANTHSGNTIYF	TGTGCCAGCAGCTTGGCCAACACCCACTCTGGAAACACCATATATTTT
TRBV18	TRBJ2-7	15	many	TRBD2	CASSPLSGSRYEQYF	TGTGCCAGCTCACCTCTTAGCGGGAGTCGATACGAGCAGTACTTC
TRBV7-2	TRBJ1-2	13	many	-	CASSLAGGGGYTF	TGTGCCAGCAGCTTAGCCGGGGGGGGGGGCTACACCTTC
TRBV2	TRBJ1-1	14	many	TRBD1	CASKLDRVNTEAFF	TGTGCCAGCAAGCTTGACAGGGTGAACACTGAAGCTTTCTTT
TRBV5-5	TRBJ2-7	14	many	-	CASTPAGFPYEQYF	TGTGCCAGCACCCCGGCTGGGTTCCCCTACGAGCAGTACTTC
TRBV6-4	TRBJ2-1	14	few	TRBD2	CASSGTSGSNEQFF	TGTGCCAGCAGTGGGACTAGCGGGAGCAATGAGCAGTTCTTC
TRBV7-2	TRBJ2-5	13	few	-	CASSSDIRDTQYF	TGTGCCAGCAGCTCCGACATCCGGGACACCCAGTACTTC
TRBV6-5	TRBJ2-7	18	-	-	CASSYRSSPGKWTYEQYF	TGTGCCAGCAGTTACAGGTCCTCGCCAGGGAAATGGACCTACGAGCAGTACTTC
TRBV4-1	TRBJ1-1	16	once	-	CASSQEGLGGAPEAFF	TGCGCCAGCAGCCAAGAAGGTTTAGGGGGGGCACCTGAAGCTTTCTTT
TRBV24-1	TRBJ2-7	11	-	-	CATNSGGEQYF	TGTGCCACCAATAGCGGAGGCGAGCAGTACTTC
TRBV2	TRBJ1-2	14	-	-	CASSGGASDYGYTF	TGTGCCAGCAGTGGGGGCGCCTCTGACTATGGCTACACCTTC
TRBV6-5	TRBJ1-1	15	many	TRBD1	CASSAGTVQNTEAFF	TGTGCCAGCAGTGCAGGGACAGTTCAAAACACTGAAGCTTTCTTT
TRBV4-2	TRBJ2-5	18	many	TRBD2	CASSLIPLTSGSKETQYF	TGTGCCAGCAGCCTCATCCCACTGACTAGCGGTTCGAAAGAGACCCAGTACTTC
TRBV24-1	TRBJ2-1	13	-	-	CATSPGSYYEQFF	TGTGCCACCAGTCCAGGGTCCTACTATGAGCAGTTCTTC
TRBV20-1	TRBJ2-7	14	many	-	CSAGEDTSYYEQYF	TGCAGTGCGGGGGAGGACACCTCTTACTACGAGCAGTACTTC
TRBV2	TRBJ1-1	11	many	TRBD1	CASYRGAEAFF	TGTGCCTCCTACAGGGGTGCTGAAGCTTTCTTT
TRBV9	TRBJ2-2	18	-	TRBD2	CASRGQLAGGPRSGELFF	TGTGCCAGCAGGGGCCAACTAGCGGGAGGGCCTAGATCCGGGGAGCTGTTTTTT
TRBV4-2	TRBJ2-2	14	many	-	CASSASENTGELFF	TGTGCCAGCAGCGCTAGCGAGAACACCGGGGAGCTGTTTTTT
TRBV12-3/TRBV12-4	TRBJ1-4	15	many	TRBD1	CASSFRDRVEEKLFF	TGTGCCAGCAGTTTCCGGGACAGGGTGGAAGAAAAACTGTTTTTT
TRBV7-9	TRBJ2-1	15	many	TRBD2	CASSFSGRLYNEQFF	TGTGCCAGCAGCTTTAGCGGGAGGCTCTACAATGAGCAGTTCTTC
TRBV15	TRBJ2-3	16	-	TRBD2	CATSRGLAGVLDTQYF	TGTGCCACCAGCAGGGGACTAGCGGGAGTGTTAGATACGCAGTATTTT
TRBV12-3/TRBV12-4	TRBJ2-7	13	-	TRBD1	CASSTTGVVEQYF	TGTGCCAGCAGTACGACAGGGGTAGTCGAGCAGTACTTC
TRBV10-1	TRBJ1-2	13	-	-	CASSEPQAYGYTF	TGCGCCAGCAGTGAACCACAGGCCTATGGCTACACCTTC
TRBV5-8	TRBJ2-7	12	-	TRBD2	CASAGGPYEQYF	TGTGCCAGCGCGGGAGGGCCCTACGAGCAGTACTTC
TRBV4-1	TRBJ2-7	15	-	-	CASSQADSFSYEQYF	TGCGCCAGCAGCCAAGCAGACAGTTTCTCCTACGAGCAGTACTTC
TRBV6-6	TRBJ1-3	12	-	-	CASSRTGNTMYF	TGTGCCAGCAGCCGTACTGGAAACACCATGTATTTT
TRBV19	TRBJ2-2	13	many	-	CASSIAGGKELFF	TGTGCCAGTAGTATAGCAGGGGGGAAGGAGCTGTTTTTT
TRBV2	TRBJ1-5	11	-	TRBD1	CASSGQGLLHF	TGTGCCAGCAGTGGACAGGGGCTTCTACATTTT
TRBV2	TRBJ1-2	9	once	-	CASKGSGIF	TGTGCCAGCAAAGGGAGTGGGATCTTC
TRBV20-1	TRBJ1-2	15	-	TRBD1	CSARGQGGTMDGYTF	TGCAGTGCGAGAGGACAGGGCGGGACGATGGATGGCTACACCTTC
TRBV19	TRBJ2-7	14	many	-	CATSGGDRSYEQYF	TGTGCCACCTCCGGAGGGGACAGATCCTACGAGCAGTACTTC
TRBV7-9	TRBJ1-2	17	many	TRBD1	CASSFRVRTGANYGYTF	TGTGCCAGCAGCTTCAGGGTGCGGACAGGGGCTAACTATGGCTACACCTTC
TRBV12-3/TRBV12-4	TRBJ1-2	15	once	-	CASSDTLGGPYGYTF	TGTGCCAGCAGTGACACCCTAGGTGGTCCCTATGGCTACACCTTC
TRBV29-1	TRBJ1-1	13	-	-	CSVDRGPNTEAFF	TGCAGCGTTGATCGGGGACCGAACACCGAAGCTTTCTTT